A selection of T cell receptor beta chains follows, all from one sample in a study of CD8+CD57+ T cells in acquired aplastic anemia. TCRdb reanalysed the reads using MiXCR and keeps one entry per CDR3 protein. The repertoire holds about 180,000 distinct CDR3 sequences, with just over 45% as singletons. Input material: sorted CD4+, CD8+, or CD8+CD57+ T cells (not recorded which) from PBMCs. Receptors originate from a human donor in good health. The CDR3 runs from the conserved cysteine through the conserved F or W. Fields, in order: J gene, V gene, CDR3 protein.

TRBJ1-2,TRBV7-9,CASSLEGSGYTF
TRBJ2-7,TRBV6-1,CASRASGTPPYEQYF
TRBJ2-7,TRBV2,CASWDRAEQYF
TRBJ2-3,TRBV29-1,CSVQGAGSADTQYF
TRBJ1-2,TRBV5-8,CASTLRGGQIYGYTF
TRBJ2-1,TRBV20-1,CSARGVGSGGYNEQFF
TRBJ1-1,TRBV10-2,CASIGTDTEAFF
TRBJ2-2,TRBV29-1,CSLVGQHTGELFF
TRBJ2-7,TRBV7-2,CASSSHRAAYEQYF
TRBJ2-5,TRBV5-1,CASSPDRGIQETQYF
TRBJ2-5,TRBV20-1,CSATDRGETQYF
TRBJ1-2,TRBV19,CASSLQGLHGYTF
TRBJ1-2,TRBV29-1,CSVEKPHYGYTF
TRBJ2-7,TRBV5-5,CASNRGYYEQYF
TRBJ2-5,TRBV19,CASSIMAEETQYF
TRBJ2-5,TRBV19,CASSLAGTLVQETQYF
TRBJ1-2,TRBV10-3,CAISAQYGGFRDGYTF
TRBJ1-2,TRBV5-1,CASSPSSGGPYYGYTF
TRBJ1-6,TRBV6-5,CASSYDRGGNSPLHF
TRBJ2-3,TRBV4-2,CASSQEGASGRGGAGTQYF
TRBJ2-7,TRBV20-1,CSARGSSGDYEQYF
TRBJ2-1,TRBV5-8,CASSLASSYNEQFF
TRBJ1-5,TRBV5-6,CASSLFGVYSNQPQHF
TRBJ2-7,TRBV7-3,CASSLMATTPYEQYF
TRBJ2-5,TRBV20-1,CSARGTSVKETQYF
TRBJ1-6,TRBV5-8,CASSFLPSPLHF
TRBJ2-7,TRBV7-3,CASSPRALAGLYEQYF
TRBJ2-7,TRBV20-1,CSARRGDEQYF
TRBJ1-2,TRBV19,CASSISTGSLNYGYTF
TRBJ1-1,TRBV4-2,CASSRDGDTEAFF
TRBJ2-3,TRBV10-2,CASSDAGSLTDTQYF
TRBJ2-1,TRBV6-1,CASSEQEGSHNEQFF
TRBJ2-1,TRBV11-2,CASSPGGSGMATYNEQFF
TRBJ2-1,TRBV9,CASSVEEGLYNEQFF
TRBJ2-2,TRBV7-6,CASSSHPTKNTGELFF
TRBJ2-7,TRBV7-2,CASSTGPSYEQYF
TRBJ1-2,TRBV19,CASSWEGRYGYTF
TRBJ2-7,TRBV3-1,CASRPGTGNEQYF
TRBJ1-1,TRBV30,CAWRRQGNTEAFF
TRBJ2-7,TRBV11-2,CASSQGQASSYEQYF
TRBJ1-1,TRBV13,CASSFGTGTEAFF
TRBJ1-5,TRBV5-1,CASSLDTGNQPQHF
TRBJ1-2,TRBV2,CASIRGLGYGYTF
TRBJ1-1,TRBV18,CASSPPSIPAGEAFF
TRBJ2-3,TRBV7-2,CASSPGRHTQYF
TRBJ1-2,TRBV10-3,CAIRGQGNYGYTF
TRBJ2-2,TRBV4-2,CASGQGHRDTGELFF
TRBJ2-2,TRBV3-1,CASSSWMGGGELFF
TRBJ1-4,TRBV6-1,CASSGRQGSTNEKLFF
TRBJ1-6,TRBV19,CARSPRGISHSPLHF
TRBJ1-1,TRBV2,CASSVGENTEAFF
TRBJ1-2,TRBV19,CASRANYGYTF
TRBJ2-2,TRBV7-2,CASSLGPAWVDTGELFF
TRBJ2-3,TRBV2,CAITSISRDTDTQYF
TRBJ1-6,TRBV15,CATSRGTRGREVGSPLHF
TRBJ2-1,TRBV15,CATFLSGQGVNEQFF
TRBJ2-2,TRBV10-3,CAISEPSGGPVLNTGELFF
TRBJ2-5,TRBV27,CASSPTIAGGETQYF